This is a list of T cell receptor beta chains from one sample in a study of cytomegalovirus exposure and HLA in healthy donors. The assay was immunoSEQ multiplex PCR, and TCRdb's table has in-frame clones only and misses some. This sample yields around 140,000 clones, of which approximately 87% are seen a single time; about 5% belongs to the top ten. Sample: PBMCs. Source of these receptors: a woman in her 30s in good health and CMV-seronegative. Each CDR3 is given with its conserved first and last residue. D genes are given only for firm matches. Expanded clones get a size class; other rows say once, few or many, or leave the size out.

TRBJ2-1	-	TRBV7-2	few	TGTGCCAGCAGCTTAACGGTTGGGGCGATCAATGAGCAGTTCTTC	CASSLTVGAINEQFF
TRBJ2-3	-	TRBV4-3	-	TGCGCCAGCAGCCAAGGTCAGGGCCTAACAGATACGCAGTATTTT	CASSQGQGLTDTQYF
TRBJ1-1	TRBD1	TRBV30	few	TGTGCCTGTACAGGGGTGAACACTGAAGCTTTCTTT	CACTGVNTEAFF
TRBJ2-7	-	TRBV29-1	-	TGCAGTTCGGTCGGGGGTCGGAACGAGCAGTACTTC	CSSVGGRNEQYF
TRBJ1-4	-	TRBV30	-	TGTGCCTGGAACGGCAAACAGGGCGGGAATGAAAAACTGTTTTTT	CAWNGKQGGNEKLFF
TRBJ2-7	TRBD1	TRBV11-2	once	TGTGCCAGCAGTTCACAGGGGAACTTCTACGAGCAGTACTTC	CASSSQGNFYEQYF
TRBJ2-7	TRBD1	TRBV25-1	-	TGTGCCAGCAGTACGGCAGGGGGACACGAGCAGTACTTC	CASSTAGGHEQYF
TRBJ1-1	TRBD1	TRBV18	-	TGTGCCAGCTCACCGAGACAGGGGAACACTGAAGCTTTCTTT	CASSPRQGNTEAFF
TRBJ1-2	TRBD1	TRBV18	-	TGTGCCAGCTCACGGGGACAGTCCAACTATGGCTACACCTTC	CASSRGQSNYGYTF
TRBJ2-1	-	TRBV27	-	TGTGCCAGCAGTTTATCCGGCGGGGACTCCTACAATGAGCAGTTCTTC	CASSLSGGDSYNEQFF
TRBJ1-1	TRBD1	TRBV5-4	few	TGTGCCAGCAGCCTGGACAGGGGTTCAAACACTGAAGCTTTCTTT	CASSLDRGSNTEAFF
TRBJ2-1	-	TRBV5-6	-	TGTGCCAGCAGCTTGGAGGGGTTTGAGCAGTTCTTC	CASSLEGFEQFF
TRBJ2-7	-	TRBV27	-	TGTGCCAGCAGTTATTCCGGTTTTTCCTACGAGCAGTACTTC	CASSYSGFSYEQYF
TRBJ1-2	TRBD1	TRBV28	-	TGTGCCAGCAGCGAATCCGGGACAGGAAGGTCCTATGGCTACACCTTC	CASSESGTGRSYGYTF
TRBJ2-5	TRBD2	TRBV7-9	-	TGTGCCAGCAGCTTGCAGCGGGGGGACCAAGAGACCCAGTACTTC	CASSLQRGDQETQYF
TRBJ2-7	TRBD2	TRBV27	once	TGTGCCAGCATGGATTTAGCGGGGTCCTACGAGCAGTACTTC	CASMDLAGSYEQYF
TRBJ1-2	-	TRBV5-1	-	TGCGCCAGCAGCTTGGTAGGCCGGGGGGCTAACTATGGCTACACCTTC	CASSLVGRGANYGYTF
TRBJ1-4	-	TRBV15	once	TGTGCCACCAGCAGGGGCTCGGTGGAAAAACTGTTTTTT	CATSRGSVEKLFF
TRBJ1-1	-	TRBV10-3	-	TGTGCCATCAGTGACAGGAACACTGAAGCTTTCTTT	CAISDRNTEAFF
TRBJ1-5	TRBD1	TRBV28	once	TGTGCCAGCAGTTTTATTCGGACAGGGGACTACCATAGCAATCAGCCCCAGCATTTT	CASSFIRTGDYHSNQPQHF
TRBJ2-7	TRBD2	TRBV7-3	-	TGTGCCAGCAGTCCAAGCGGGGGGGCATACGAGCAGTACTTC	CASSPSGGAYEQYF
TRBJ2-7	-	TRBV15	-	TGTGCCACCAGCAGACCAGGTTCCTACGAGCAGTACTTC	CATSRPGSYEQYF
TRBJ1-1	TRBD1	TRBV11-2	-	TGTGCCAGCAGCTCCCCCCGACAGGGGAAGTACACTGAAGCTTTCTTT	CASSSPRQGKYTEAFF
TRBJ1-1	-	TRBV6-1	-	TGTGCCATCACCTCGACAGGAAACACTGAAGCTTTCTTT	CAITSTGNTEAFF
TRBJ2-5	TRBD2	TRBV28	-	TGTGCCAGCAGCCCCCGACTAGCGTCCCAAGAGACCCAGTACTTC	CASSPRLASQETQYF
TRBJ2-6	-	TRBV18	-	TGTGCCAGCTCACCGGGGGCCGCTGGGGCCAACGTCCTGACTTTC	CASSPGAAGANVLTF
TRBJ2-3	TRBD2	TRBV5-1	-	TGCGCCAGCAGCAAGGGGACTAGCGGAGACACAGATACGCAGTATTTT	CASSKGTSGDTDTQYF
TRBJ1-5	-	TRBV19	-	TGTGCCAGTAGTACGGGGGGAAGCAATCAGCCCCAGCATTTT	CASSTGGSNQPQHF
TRBJ2-1	-	TRBV4-2	few	TGTGCCAGCAGCCAAGGACCCACCCGGGGGAATGAGCAGTTCTTC	CASSQGPTRGNEQFF
TRBJ2-7	TRBD1	TRBV5-1	-	TGCGCCAGCAGCTCGGGACAGTCCTACGAGCAGTACTTC	CASSSGQSYEQYF
TRBJ2-1	TRBD2	TRBV9	-	TGTGCCAGCAGCGGGGCTAGCGGGAGGTTTTACTCCTACAATGAGCAGTTCTTC	CASSGASGRFYSYNEQFF
TRBJ2-7	-	TRBV5-1	-	TGCGCCAGCAGCTTAGGCCAGACTAGCGAGCAGTACTTC	CASSLGQTSEQYF